This TCR beta chain was profiled in a study of identical twins. In regard to this clonotype: Its antigen remains unknown.

The study, taken as a whole, reports: Invariant T cells like MAIT and iNKT could partly confound the zero-insertion analyses.

V was trimmed by 3 bases and J by 3 bases, leaving 15 bases between them. Germline V gene data show CDR1 as MNHEY and CDR2 as SMNVEV (reference sequence). The CDR3 covers 16 residues. TCRdb processed the 5' RACE reads anew with MiXCR; each CDR3 protein has one entry. Of some 690,000 distinct CDR3 sequences listed, 20% to 25% are singletons. The same data also contributed to another study, on T cells expressing NK-cell markers. That source reports: Six of the donors carried dominant NKG2C+ clonotypes that took up about 1.0-7.5% of their CD8+ T cells.

Sequencing was carried out using PBMCs. The chain links TRBV27 to TRBJ2-1; D is possibly TRBD2 (6 bases). The origin of this receptor is a woman between 18 and 29 years old in good health. CDR3 nucleotides: TGTGCCAGCAGTTTCAGTCCGGGGGAACGCTACAATGAGCAGTTCTTC. This gives the protein CASSFSPGERYNEQFF.